This is a list of T cell receptor beta chains from one sample in a study of OX40 agonist ivuxolimab in advanced cancers. The assay was immunoSEQ multiplex PCR, and TCRdb's table has in-frame clones only and misses some. The data show about 20,000 clones, approximately 83% seen once. The sample here was CD4+ or CD8+ T cells sorted from blood, taken in a trial of the OX40 agonist ivuxolimab. These TCRs come from an adult with an advanced solid tumor such as melanoma, head and neck, liver or kidney cancer. CDR3s include the opening cysteine and the closing phenylalanine or tryptophan. A D gene is named only where the DNA matches it firmly. Rows give clone size only sometimes, using once, few, many, or a class for an expanded clone.

cdr3_length: 12; d_call: NA; v_call: TRBV5-6; clone_size: NA; j_call: TRBJ2-7; cdr3_aa: CASSLGIYEQYF; cdr3_nt: TGTGCCAGCAGCTTGGGCATCTACGAGCAGTACTTC
cdr3_length: 14; d_call: TRBD1; v_call: TRBV6-5; clone_size: NA; j_call: TRBJ2-7; cdr3_aa: CASSPGQGSYEQYF; cdr3_nt: TGTGCCAGCAGTCCCGGACAGGGCTCCTACGAGCAGTACTTC
cdr3_length: 19; d_call: NA; v_call: TRBV5-6; clone_size: NA; j_call: TRBJ2-5; cdr3_aa: CASSLLFPGGREHQETQYF; cdr3_nt: TGTGCCAGCAGCTTGTTATTCCCGGGCGGTCGTGAACACCAAGAGACCCAGTACTTC
cdr3_length: 13; d_call: TRBD1; v_call: TRBV6-6; clone_size: once; j_call: TRBJ2-7; cdr3_aa: CATETGSYYEQYF; cdr3_nt: TGTGCCACCGAGACAGGGTCGTACTACGAGCAGTACTTC
cdr3_length: 16; d_call: TRBD1; v_call: TRBV28; clone_size: NA; j_call: TRBJ2-7; cdr3_aa: CASSLLTLRGSYEQYF; cdr3_nt: TGTGCCAGCAGTTTATTAACCCTCAGGGGGTCCTACGAGCAGTACTTC
cdr3_length: 15; d_call: NA; v_call: TRBV7-9; clone_size: large; j_call: TRBJ1-4; cdr3_aa: CASSLDPPTNEKLFF; cdr3_nt: TGTGCCAGCAGCTTAGATCCACCAACTAATGAAAAACTGTTTTTT
cdr3_length: 16; d_call: TRBD1; v_call: TRBV6-4; clone_size: NA; j_call: TRBJ2-2; cdr3_aa: CASSDSGQVATGELFF; cdr3_nt: TGTGCCAGCAGTGACTCAGGACAGGTTGCCACCGGGGAGCTGTTTTTT
cdr3_length: 16; d_call: NA; v_call: TRBV9; clone_size: NA; j_call: TRBJ2-2; cdr3_aa: CASSGTPKAGTGELFF; cdr3_nt: TGTGCCAGCAGCGGGACCCCTAAGGCGGGCACCGGGGAGCTGTTTTTT
cdr3_length: 15; d_call: NA; v_call: TRBV6-1; clone_size: NA; j_call: TRBJ1-1; cdr3_aa: CASSEAVGQGTEAFF; cdr3_nt: TGTGCCAGCAGTGAAGCGGTGGGGCAGGGCACTGAAGCTTTCTTT
cdr3_length: 14; d_call: NA; v_call: TRBV4-3; clone_size: NA; j_call: TRBJ2-2; cdr3_aa: CASSRRTDTGELFF; cdr3_nt: TGCGCCAGCAGCCGAAGGACTGACACCGGGGAGCTGTTTTTT
cdr3_length: 14; d_call: NA; v_call: TRBV7-2; clone_size: few; j_call: TRBJ2-5; cdr3_aa: CASSPSAAQETQYF; cdr3_nt: TGTGCCAGCAGCCCCAGCGCAGCCCAAGAGACCCAGTACTTC
cdr3_length: 11; d_call: NA; v_call: TRBV27; clone_size: once; j_call: TRBJ2-1; cdr3_aa: CASSLWNEQFF; cdr3_nt: TGTGCCAGCAGTTTATGGAATGAGCAGTTCTTC
cdr3_length: 13; d_call: NA; v_call: TRBV28; clone_size: NA; j_call: TRBJ2-7; cdr3_aa: CASSLGRTYEQYF; cdr3_nt: TGTGCCAGCAGTTTGGGACGAACCTACGAGCAGTACTTC
cdr3_length: 14; d_call: NA; v_call: TRBV6-5; clone_size: NA; j_call: TRBJ2-1; cdr3_aa: CASSYLSPYNEQFF; cdr3_nt: TGTGCCAGCAGCTACCTCTCTCCTTACAATGAGCAGTTCTTC
cdr3_length: 13; d_call: TRBD1; v_call: TRBV7-8; clone_size: NA; j_call: TRBJ2-7; cdr3_aa: CASSRSDRDIWYF; cdr3_nt: TGTGCCAGCAGCCGTTCGGACAGGGATATTTGGTACTTC
cdr3_length: 12; d_call: NA; v_call: TRBV11-2; clone_size: few; j_call: TRBJ1-6; cdr3_aa: CASSYRVSPLHF; cdr3_nt: TGTGCCAGCAGCTACAGGGTCTCACCCCTCCACTTT
cdr3_length: 15; d_call: TRBD1; v_call: TRBV7-9; clone_size: NA; j_call: TRBJ2-7; cdr3_aa: CASSLGTGNRYEQYF; cdr3_nt: TGTGCCAGCAGCCTAGGGACAGGTAATCGCTACGAGCAGTACTTC
cdr3_length: 13; d_call: NA; v_call: TRBV29-1; clone_size: NA; j_call: TRBJ1-2; cdr3_aa: CSVGTPANYGYTF; cdr3_nt: TGCAGCGTTGGGACGCCCGCTAACTATGGCTACACCTTC
cdr3_length: 12; d_call: TRBD1; v_call: TRBV7-9; clone_size: NA; j_call: TRBJ1-1; cdr3_aa: CASSPGQLEAFF; cdr3_nt: TGTGCCAGCAGCCCGGGACAGTTAGAAGCTTTCTTT
cdr3_length: 18; d_call: NA; v_call: TRBV7-9; clone_size: NA; j_call: TRBJ1-5; cdr3_aa: CASSLDNEGLSIRQPQHF; cdr3_nt: TGTGCCAGCAGCTTAGATAATGAGGGGTTAAGTATACGTCAGCCCCAGCATTTT
cdr3_length: 20; d_call: NA; v_call: TRBV27; clone_size: once; j_call: TRBJ1-6; cdr3_aa: CASSFTRVRGAPDWNSPLHF; cdr3_nt: TGTGCCAGCAGTTTTACCAGAGTTAGGGGGGCCCCAGATTGGAATTCACCCCTCCACTTT
cdr3_length: 10; d_call: NA; v_call: TRBV7-9; clone_size: few; j_call: TRBJ1-2; cdr3_aa: CASSLYGYTF; cdr3_nt: TGTGCCAGCAGCTTATATGGCTACACCTTC
cdr3_length: 15; d_call: TRBD1; v_call: TRBV6-5; clone_size: NA; j_call: TRBJ1-5; cdr3_aa: CASSTGTGNNQPQHF; cdr3_nt: TGTGCCAGCAGTACCGGGACAGGGAACAATCAGCCCCAGCATTTT
cdr3_length: 14; d_call: NA; v_call: TRBV6-5; clone_size: once; j_call: TRBJ1-1; cdr3_aa: CASSYSTGNTEAFF; cdr3_nt: TGTGCCAGCAGTTACTCGACAGGTAACACTGAAGCTTTCTTT
cdr3_length: 15; d_call: NA; v_call: TRBV9; clone_size: NA; j_call: TRBJ2-1; cdr3_aa: CASSVEPTVGSEQFF; cdr3_nt: TGTGCCAGCAGCGTAGAACCTACTGTGGGGAGTGAGCAGTTCTTC
cdr3_length: 13; d_call: NA; v_call: TRBV7-6; clone_size: few; j_call: TRBJ2-5; cdr3_aa: CASSLATGQTQYF; cdr3_nt: TGTGCCAGCAGCTTAGCTACGGGGCAGACCCAGTACTTC
cdr3_length: 15; d_call: TRBD1; v_call: TRBV9; clone_size: NA; j_call: TRBJ1-6; cdr3_aa: CASSVGTGTVSPLHF; cdr3_nt: TGTGCCAGCAGCGTAGGGACCGGGACAGTATCACCCCTCCACTTT
cdr3_length: 13; d_call: NA; v_call: TRBV7-9; clone_size: NA; j_call: TRBJ2-5; cdr3_aa: CASSLAETETQYF; cdr3_nt: TGTGCCAGCAGCTTAGCTGAAACAGAGACCCAGTACTTC
cdr3_length: 13; d_call: NA; v_call: TRBV15; clone_size: NA; j_call: TRBJ2-7; cdr3_aa: CATSVGGNREQYF; cdr3_nt: TGTGCCACCAGCGTTGGAGGGAATAGAGAGCAGTACTTC
cdr3_length: 15; d_call: NA; v_call: TRBV7-6; clone_size: few; j_call: TRBJ1-2; cdr3_aa: CASSPPQGWVKGYTF; cdr3_nt: TGTGCCAGCAGCCCCCCCCAGGGGTGGGTCAAGGGCTACACCTTC
cdr3_length: 14; d_call: NA; v_call: TRBV14; clone_size: NA; j_call: TRBJ2-1; cdr3_aa: CASSLGTAYNEQFF; cdr3_nt: TGTGCCAGCAGTTTAGGGACTGCCTACAATGAGCAGTTCTTC
cdr3_length: 12; d_call: NA; v_call: TRBV29-1; clone_size: NA; j_call: TRBJ2-2; cdr3_aa: CSVDPRSGELFF; cdr3_nt: TGCAGCGTCGACCCTCGATCCGGGGAGCTGTTTTTT
cdr3_length: 12; d_call: NA; v_call: TRBV27; clone_size: NA; j_call: TRBJ2-7; cdr3_aa: CASSFLGYEQYF; cdr3_nt: TGTGCCAGCAGTTTTTTAGGCTACGAGCAGTACTTC
cdr3_length: 12; d_call: NA; v_call: TRBV6-5; clone_size: NA; j_call: TRBJ1-2; cdr3_aa: CASSPQDYGYTF; cdr3_nt: TGTGCCAGCAGTCCGCAGGATTATGGCTACACCTTC
cdr3_length: 13; d_call: TRBD2; v_call: TRBV29-1; clone_size: NA; j_call: TRBJ2-7; cdr3_aa: CSVGGWGGDEQYF; cdr3_nt: TGCAGCGTTGGGGGTTGGGGAGGGGATGAGCAGTACTTC
cdr3_length: 17; d_call: NA; v_call: TRBV19; clone_size: NA; j_call: TRBJ2-2; cdr3_aa: CASGLGGLTLNTGELFF; cdr3_nt: TGTGCCAGTGGGTTGGGGGGGCTAACCTTGAACACCGGGGAGCTGTTTTTT
cdr3_length: 14; d_call: TRBD1; v_call: TRBV5-8; clone_size: NA; j_call: TRBJ1-2; cdr3_aa: CASSPFTGDEGYTF; cdr3_nt: TGTGCCAGCAGCCCGTTTACAGGGGATGAAGGCTACACCTTC
cdr3_length: 11; d_call: NA; v_call: TRBV29-1; clone_size: once; j_call: TRBJ2-1; cdr3_aa: CSVERVNEQFF; cdr3_nt: TGCAGTGTTGAAAGAGTCAATGAGCAGTTCTTC
cdr3_length: 12; d_call: NA; v_call: TRBV28; clone_size: once; j_call: TRBJ2-7; cdr3_aa: CASSFTGYEQYF; cdr3_nt: TGTGCCAGCAGTTTTACAGGCTACGAGCAGTACTTC
cdr3_length: 13; d_call: NA; v_call: TRBV5-1; clone_size: NA; j_call: TRBJ2-1; cdr3_aa: CASSLSRGDEQFF; cdr3_nt: TGCGCCAGCAGCTTGTCTCGCGGGGATGAGCAGTTCTTC
cdr3_length: 13; d_call: TRBD1; v_call: TRBV11-2; clone_size: NA; j_call: TRBJ2-1; cdr3_aa: CASSLAGGDEQFF; cdr3_nt: TGTGCCAGCAGCTTAGCAGGGGGCGATGAGCAGTTCTTC
cdr3_length: 16; d_call: TRBD1; v_call: TRBV28; clone_size: few; j_call: TRBJ1-5; cdr3_aa: CASSLYGTGRSQPQHF; cdr3_nt: TGTGCCAGCAGTTTATACGGGACAGGGAGAAGTCAGCCCCAGCATTTT
cdr3_length: 15; d_call: NA; v_call: TRBV9; clone_size: NA; j_call: TRBJ1-2; cdr3_aa: CASSVVGAPNYGYTF; cdr3_nt: TGTGCCAGCAGCGTAGTCGGGGCACCGAACTATGGCTACACCTTC
cdr3_length: 15; d_call: NA; v_call: TRBV6-5; clone_size: once; j_call: TRBJ2-7; cdr3_aa: CASSLSRGGLGEQYF; cdr3_nt: TGTGCCAGCAGTCTATCTCGAGGGGGTTTGGGCGAGCAGTACTTC
cdr3_length: 17; d_call: TRBD2; v_call: TRBV13; clone_size: few; j_call: TRBJ2-1; cdr3_aa: CASRLGTSGGATNEQFF; cdr3_nt: TGTGCCAGCAGACTAGGGACTAGCGGGGGGGCGACCAATGAGCAGTTCTTC
cdr3_length: 15; d_call: TRBD2; v_call: TRBV19; clone_size: NA; j_call: TRBJ2-7; cdr3_aa: CASSLSGTSLDEQYF; cdr3_nt: TGTGCCAGTAGTCTTTCCGGGACTAGTCTCGACGAGCAGTACTTC
cdr3_length: 16; d_call: NA; v_call: TRBV5-4; clone_size: once; j_call: TRBJ2-2; cdr3_aa: CASSLDPGTNTGELFF; cdr3_nt: TGTGCCAGCAGCTTGGACCCGGGTACGAACACCGGGGAGCTGTTTTTT
cdr3_length: 16; d_call: TRBD2; v_call: TRBV27; clone_size: NA; j_call: TRBJ2-1; cdr3_aa: CASQSTASGRFNEQFF; cdr3_nt: TGTGCCAGCCAAAGCACGGCTAGCGGGAGGTTTAATGAGCAGTTCTTC
cdr3_length: 15; d_call: TRBD2; v_call: TRBV19; clone_size: NA; j_call: TRBJ2-7; cdr3_aa: CASSMGAGRAYEQYF; cdr3_nt: TGTGCCAGTAGTATGGGAGCGGGAAGGGCCTACGAGCAGTACTTC
cdr3_length: 18; d_call: TRBD2; v_call: TRBV27; clone_size: NA; j_call: TRBJ2-3; cdr3_aa: CASSPISLFSGSADTQYF; cdr3_nt: TGTGCCAGCAGTCCAATCAGTTTGTTTAGCGGGAGTGCAGATACGCAGTATTTT
cdr3_length: 16; d_call: NA; v_call: TRBV28; clone_size: few; j_call: TRBJ1-5; cdr3_aa: CASSLWGGQANQPQHF; cdr3_nt: TGTGCCAGCAGTTTATGGGGCGGGCAAGCGAATCAGCCCCAGCATTTT
cdr3_length: 14; d_call: TRBD1; v_call: TRBV5-1; clone_size: NA; j_call: TRBJ2-7; cdr3_aa: CASNRDRNSYEQYF; cdr3_nt: TGCGCCAGCAACCGGGACAGGAACTCCTACGAGCAGTACTTC
cdr3_length: 15; d_call: NA; v_call: TRBV7-6; clone_size: NA; j_call: TRBJ2-7; cdr3_aa: CASSPSTGTTGEQYF; cdr3_nt: TGTGCCAGCAGCCCCTCTACCGGGACAACGGGCGAGCAGTACTTC
cdr3_length: 15; d_call: NA; v_call: TRBV19; clone_size: NA; j_call: TRBJ2-7; cdr3_aa: CASSIGLGLLYEQYF; cdr3_nt: TGTGCCAGTAGCATAGGCCTGGGACTGCTCTACGAGCAGTACTTC
cdr3_length: 14; d_call: TRBD1; v_call: TRBV10-3; clone_size: once; j_call: TRBJ1-2; cdr3_aa: CAISHRGPNYGYTF; cdr3_nt: TGTGCCATCAGCCACAGGGGACCTAACTATGGCTACACCTTC
cdr3_length: 14; d_call: NA; v_call: TRBV19; clone_size: NA; j_call: TRBJ2-7; cdr3_aa: CASSIAGSTYEQYF; cdr3_nt: TGTGCCAGTAGTATCGCTGGGTCAACCTACGAGCAGTACTTC
cdr3_length: 16; d_call: TRBD1; v_call: TRBV7-9; clone_size: few; j_call: TRBJ2-2; cdr3_aa: CASSSQDRGYAGELFF; cdr3_nt: TGTGCCAGCAGCTCCCAAGACAGGGGATACGCCGGGGAGCTGTTTTTT
cdr3_length: 19; d_call: TRBD2; v_call: TRBV5-1; clone_size: NA; j_call: TRBJ2-1; cdr3_aa: CASSLVASGGLHSYNEQFF; cdr3_nt: TGCGCCAGCAGCTTGGTGGCTAGCGGGGGCCTCCATTCCTACAATGAGCAGTTCTTC
cdr3_length: 18; d_call: NA; v_call: TRBV7-9; clone_size: NA; j_call: TRBJ2-6; cdr3_aa: CASSDKLYQQSRANVLTF; cdr3_nt: TGTGCCAGCAGCGATAAACTATACCAACAAAGTCGGGCCAACGTCCTGACTTTC
cdr3_length: 16; d_call: TRBD2; v_call: TRBV5-1; clone_size: NA; j_call: TRBJ2-1; cdr3_aa: CASSATSGGAYNEQFF; cdr3_nt: TGCGCCAGCAGCGCCACTAGCGGGGGTGCCTACAATGAGCAGTTCTTC